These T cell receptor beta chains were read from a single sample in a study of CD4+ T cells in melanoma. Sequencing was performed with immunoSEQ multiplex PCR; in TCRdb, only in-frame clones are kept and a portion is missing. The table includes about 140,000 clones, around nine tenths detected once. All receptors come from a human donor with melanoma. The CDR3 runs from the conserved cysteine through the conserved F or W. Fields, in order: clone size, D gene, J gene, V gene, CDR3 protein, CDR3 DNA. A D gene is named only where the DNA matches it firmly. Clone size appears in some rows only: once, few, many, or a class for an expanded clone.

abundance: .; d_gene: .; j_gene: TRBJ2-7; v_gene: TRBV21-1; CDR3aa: CASTPSREYRSYEQYF; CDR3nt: TGTGCCAGCACCCCAAGCAGGGAGTATCGCTCCTACGAGCAGTACTTC
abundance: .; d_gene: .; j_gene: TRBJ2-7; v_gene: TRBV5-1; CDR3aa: CASSWGYEQYF; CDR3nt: TGCGCCAGCAGCTGGGGCTACGAGCAGTACTTC
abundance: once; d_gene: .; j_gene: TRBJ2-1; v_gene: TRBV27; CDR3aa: CASSLNGANNEQFF; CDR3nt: TGTGCCAGCAGTTTGAACGGGGCCAACAATGAGCAGTTCTTC
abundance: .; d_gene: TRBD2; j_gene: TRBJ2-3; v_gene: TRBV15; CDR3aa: CATIQWASGTDTQYF; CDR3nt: TGTGCCACCATCCAGTGGGCTAGCGGGACAGATACGCAGTATTTT
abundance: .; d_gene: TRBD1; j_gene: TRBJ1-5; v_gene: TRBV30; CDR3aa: CAWRGTGVSSNQPQHF; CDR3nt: TGTGCCTGGCGCGGGACAGGGGTATCCAGCAATCAGCCCCAGCATTTT
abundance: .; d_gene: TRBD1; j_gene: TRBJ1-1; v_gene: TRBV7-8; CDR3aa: CASSLVGTGGWGNTEAFF; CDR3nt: TGTGCCAGCAGCTTAGTGGGGACAGGGGGTTGGGGGAACACTGAAGCTTTCTTT
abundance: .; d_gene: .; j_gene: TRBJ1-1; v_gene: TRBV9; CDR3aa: CASSLGDGRNTEAFF; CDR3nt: TGTGCCAGCAGCCTAGGGGATGGGAGAAACACTGAAGCTTTCTTT
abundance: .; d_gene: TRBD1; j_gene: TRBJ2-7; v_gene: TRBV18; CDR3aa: CASSPDRGQLEQYF; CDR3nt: TGTGCCAGCTCACCCGACAGGGGGCAGCTCGAGCAGTACTTC
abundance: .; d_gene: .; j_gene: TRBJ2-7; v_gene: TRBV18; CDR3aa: CASSPSGGTRGYEQYF; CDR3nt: TGTGCCAGCTCACCAAGTGGGGGAACCCGCGGCTACGAGCAGTACTTC
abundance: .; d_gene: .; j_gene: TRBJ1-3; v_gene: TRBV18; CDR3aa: CASSPLGSGGNTIYF; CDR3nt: TGTGCCAGCTCACCACTCGGGTCAGGTGGAAACACCATATATTTT
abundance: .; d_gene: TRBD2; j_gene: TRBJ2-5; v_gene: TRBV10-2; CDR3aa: CASSEASGLGGETQYF; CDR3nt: TGCGCCAGCAGTGAGGCCTCGGGACTAGGTGGAGAGACCCAGTACTTC
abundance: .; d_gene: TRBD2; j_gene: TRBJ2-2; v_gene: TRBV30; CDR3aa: CAWSGSRTSGGNTGELFF; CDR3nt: TGTGCCTGGAGTGGGTCGCGGACTAGCGGGGGTAACACCGGGGAGCTGTTTTTT
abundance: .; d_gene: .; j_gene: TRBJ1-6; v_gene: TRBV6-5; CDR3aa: CASSLSRTVNSPLHF; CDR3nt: TGTGCCAGCAGTCTCTCCAGGACAGTGAATTCACCCCTCCACTTT
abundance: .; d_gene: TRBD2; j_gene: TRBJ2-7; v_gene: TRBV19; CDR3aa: CASTVGTSGGYEQYF; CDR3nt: TGTGCCAGCACTGTGGGGACTAGCGGGGGATACGAGCAGTACTTC
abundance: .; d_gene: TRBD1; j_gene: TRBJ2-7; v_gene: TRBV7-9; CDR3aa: CASSLGAGGQGYEQYF; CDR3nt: TGTGCCAGCAGCTTAGGAGCTGGGGGACAGGGCTACGAGCAGTACTTC
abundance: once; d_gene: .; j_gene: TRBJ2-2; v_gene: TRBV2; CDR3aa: CASRTHENTGELFF; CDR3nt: TGTGCCAGCCGGACACACGAAAACACCGGGGAGCTGTTTTTT
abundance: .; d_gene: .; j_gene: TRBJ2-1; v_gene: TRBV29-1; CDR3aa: CSAGSGPDAYNEQFF; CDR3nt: TGCAGCGCCGGCTCAGGGCCAGACGCCTACAATGAGCAGTTCTTC
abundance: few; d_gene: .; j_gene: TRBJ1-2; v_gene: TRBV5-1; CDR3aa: CASSPGSSGEGYTF; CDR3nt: TGCGCCAGCAGCCCGGGGTCCTCAGGAGAGGGCTACACCTTC
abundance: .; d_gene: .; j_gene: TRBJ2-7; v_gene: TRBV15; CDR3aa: CATSRDRPSHEQYF; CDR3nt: TGTGCCACCAGCAGAGATAGGCCCTCCCACGAGCAGTACTTC
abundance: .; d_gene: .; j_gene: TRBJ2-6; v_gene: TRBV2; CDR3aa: CAKRRPSTQAIASGANVLTF; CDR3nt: TGTGCCAAGCGCAGACCTTCGACACAGGCGATCGCGAGCGGGGCCAACGTCCTGACTTTC
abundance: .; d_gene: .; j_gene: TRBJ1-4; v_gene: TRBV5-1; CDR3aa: CASRPTGLGEKLFF; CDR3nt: TGCGCCAGCAGACCGACAGGTCTAGGTGAAAAACTGTTTTTT
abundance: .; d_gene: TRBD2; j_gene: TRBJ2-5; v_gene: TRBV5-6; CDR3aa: CASSSLRTGLAGVGETQYF; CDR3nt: TGTGCCAGCAGCTCCTTACGGACAGGGCTAGCGGGGGTGGGCGAGACCCAGTACTTC